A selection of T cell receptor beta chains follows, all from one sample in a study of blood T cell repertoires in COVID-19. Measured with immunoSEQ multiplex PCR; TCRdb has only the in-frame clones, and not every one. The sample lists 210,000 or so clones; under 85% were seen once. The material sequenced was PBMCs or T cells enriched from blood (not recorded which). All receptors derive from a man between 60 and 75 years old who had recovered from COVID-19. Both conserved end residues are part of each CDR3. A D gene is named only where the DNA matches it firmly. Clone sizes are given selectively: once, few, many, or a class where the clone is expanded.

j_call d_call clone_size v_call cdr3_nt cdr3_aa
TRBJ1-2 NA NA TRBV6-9 TGTGCCAGCAGTTACGGGGGAAGGGGCTATGGCTACACCTTC CASSYGGRGYGYTF
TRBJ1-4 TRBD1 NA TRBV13 TGTGCCAGCAGCCCCGGGACAGGGGGGACTAATGAAAAACTGTTTTTT CASSPGTGGTNEKLFF
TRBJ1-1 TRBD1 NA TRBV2 TGTGCCAGCAGTTCGAACAGGGGCACTGAAGCTTTCTTT CASSSNRGTEAFF
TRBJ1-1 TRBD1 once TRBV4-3 TGCGCCAGCAGCCACTACAGGGGGGCAGACACTGAAGCTTTCTTT CASSHYRGADTEAFF
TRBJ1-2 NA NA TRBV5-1 TGCGCCAGCAGCTTGGAGTGGAGCAGTTCGATCGGCTACACCTTC CASSLEWSSSIGYTF
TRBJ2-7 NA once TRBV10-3 TGTGCCATCAGTGAGTCGGGAAGGGGGATACCCTACGAGCAGTACTTC CAISESGRGIPYEQYF
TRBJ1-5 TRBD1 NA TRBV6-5 TGTGCCAGCAGTTTCGGGACAGGTGGGAATCAGCCCCAGCATTTT CASSFGTGGNQPQHF
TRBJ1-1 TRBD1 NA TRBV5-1 TGCGCCAGCAGCTTACGGACAGGGGCGAACACTGAAGCTTTCTTT CASSLRTGANTEAFF
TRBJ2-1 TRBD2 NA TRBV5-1 TGCGCCAGCAGCGTTAGCGGGGGGGCCTGGGATGAGCAGTTCTTC CASSVSGGAWDEQFF
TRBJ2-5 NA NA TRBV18 TGTGCCAGCTCAACAAGACAGGGAGGTGGTGAGACCCAGTACTTC CASSTRQGGGETQYF
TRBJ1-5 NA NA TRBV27 TGTGCCAGCAAGAAACAGGGAAGCAATCAGCCCCAGCATTTT CASKKQGSNQPQHF
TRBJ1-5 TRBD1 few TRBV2 TGTGCCAGCAGTGATGTAGACAGGGCAAATCAGCCCCAGCATTTT CASSDVDRANQPQHF
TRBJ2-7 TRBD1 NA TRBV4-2 TGTGCCAGCAGCCAAGGGGACAGGGGTACCTACGAGCAGTACTTC CASSQGDRGTYEQYF
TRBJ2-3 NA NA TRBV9 TGTGCCAGCAGCGTAGTGGGGGGGCGAGGAGATACGCAGTATTTT CASSVVGGRGDTQYF
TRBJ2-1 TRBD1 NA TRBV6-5 TGTGCCAGCACAAGACAGGGGGTGCAGTTCTTC CASTRQGVQFF
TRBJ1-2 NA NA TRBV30 TGTGCCTGGAGTACCCTTCGATACAGCGGTCGAGGCTACACCTTC CAWSTLRYSGRGYTF
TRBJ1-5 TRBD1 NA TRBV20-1 TGCAGTGCTAGTCGACAGGGGGCCGGTCAGCCCCAGCATTTT CSASRQGAGQPQHF
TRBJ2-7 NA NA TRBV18 TGTGCCAGCTCACCCGGACAGAATCCCTCCTACGAGCAGTACTTC CASSPGQNPSYEQYF
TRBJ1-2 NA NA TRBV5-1 TGCGCCAGCAGCTTTGGGGGGGCTGATGGCTACACCTTC CASSFGGADGYTF
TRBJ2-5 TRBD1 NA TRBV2 TGTGCCAGCAGTCCTATAAAGGGGCCTGGGACAGGTAGGGAGACCCAGTACTTC CASSPIKGPGTGRETQYF
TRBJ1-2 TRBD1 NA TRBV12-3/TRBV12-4 TGTGCCAGCAGTCCGGACAGGAACTATGGCTACACCTTC CASSPDRNYGYTF
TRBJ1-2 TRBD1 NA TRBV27 TGTGCCAGCAGTCCCCAAACCGGACAGGGGGTCTATGGCTACACCTTC CASSPQTGQGVYGYTF
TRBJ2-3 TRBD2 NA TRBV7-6 TGTGCCAGCAGCTTAGAGCCGGGACTAGCGGACACAGATACGCAGTATTTT CASSLEPGLADTDTQYF
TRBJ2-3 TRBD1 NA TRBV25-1 TGTGCCAGCAGTGAACCCAGGGGGCGCACAGATACGCAGTATTTT CASSEPRGRTDTQYF
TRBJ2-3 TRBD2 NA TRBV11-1 TGTGCCAGCAGTTTAAGCGGGGGGGCAGATACGCAGTATTTT CASSLSGGADTQYF
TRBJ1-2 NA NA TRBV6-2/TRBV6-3 TGTGCCAGCAGTTCACCGGGGTCCTTCTATGGCTACACCTTC CASSSPGSFYGYTF
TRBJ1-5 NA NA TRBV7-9 TGTGCCAGCAGCTGGGACGTCGCCGGGGGGGCCCAGCATTTT CASSWDVAGGAQHF
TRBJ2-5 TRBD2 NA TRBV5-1 TGCGCCAGCAGCTTGGCGACTAGCCCGGAGACCCAGTACTTC CASSLATSPETQYF
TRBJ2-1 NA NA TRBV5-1 TGCGCCAGCAGTCCAACTGGGCAGACCTACAATGAGCAGTTCTTC CASSPTGQTYNEQFF
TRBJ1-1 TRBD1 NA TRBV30 TGTGCCTGGAGCGGAGGGGGCGCGGGTGAAGCTTTCTTT CAWSGGGAGEAFF
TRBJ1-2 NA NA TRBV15 TGTGCCACCAGCAGAGATGAGGGCCGCTACACCTTC CATSRDEGRYTF
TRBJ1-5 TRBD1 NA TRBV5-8 TGTGCCAGCAGTCAAAACTACAGGGGCGGTCAGCCCCAGCATTTT CASSQNYRGGQPQHF
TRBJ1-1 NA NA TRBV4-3 TGCGCCAGCAGCCAAGATCGGGGGTACAACACTGAAGCTTTCTTT CASSQDRGYNTEAFF
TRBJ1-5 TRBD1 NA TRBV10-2 TGCGCCAGCACGAGGACAGGGGACGGCAATCAGCCCCAGCATTTT CASTRTGDGNQPQHF
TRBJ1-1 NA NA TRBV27 TGTGCCAGCAGTTTGGACAGGAACACTGAAGCTTTCTTT CASSLDRNTEAFF
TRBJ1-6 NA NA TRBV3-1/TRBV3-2 TGTGCCAGCAGCCAAGATAAGGCGAGGGTTTCACCCCTCCACTTT CASSQDKARVSPLHF
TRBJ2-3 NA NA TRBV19 TGTGCCAGTAGTATAGCGGGGGATTCAGATACGCAGTATTTT CASSIAGDSDTQYF
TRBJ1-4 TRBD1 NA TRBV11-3 TGTGCCAGCAGCTTTACAGGGGGCTCAACTAATGAAAAACTGTTTTTT CASSFTGGSTNEKLFF
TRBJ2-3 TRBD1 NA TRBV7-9 TGTGCCAGCAGCCACGGACAGGGCGCTAGCACAGATACGCAGTATTTT CASSHGQGASTDTQYF
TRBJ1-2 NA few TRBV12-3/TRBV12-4 TGTGCCAGCAGTTTTGACAGCTTCTATGGCTACACCTTC CASSFDSFYGYTF
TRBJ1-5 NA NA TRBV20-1 TGCAGTGCTAGTGGTCAGAGCAATCAGCCCCAGCATTTT CSASGQSNQPQHF
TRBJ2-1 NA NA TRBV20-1 TGCAGTGCTAGAGATCGCAATGAGCAGTTCTTC CSARDRNEQFF
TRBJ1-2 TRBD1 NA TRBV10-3 TGTGCCATCAAAGCCGACATAACAGGGGACGCTGGCTACACCTTC CAIKADITGDAGYTF
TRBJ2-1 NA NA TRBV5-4 TGTGCCAGCAGCTTGGGGGGGACTCCAAAAAATGAGCAGTTCTTC CASSLGGTPKNEQFF
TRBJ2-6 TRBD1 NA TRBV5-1 TGCGCCAGCAGCCCAGGACAGGGTACTGGGGCCAACGTCCTGACTTTC CASSPGQGTGANVLTF
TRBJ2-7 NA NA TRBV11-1 TGTGCCAGCAGCCCGAGGGTAGGTGGTCTGGAATACTTC CASSPRVGGLEYF
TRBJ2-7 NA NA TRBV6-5 TGTGCCAGCAGTACCAGCTCCTACGAGCAGTACTTC CASSTSSYEQYF
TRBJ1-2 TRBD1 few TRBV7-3 TGTGCCAGCAGCTTAGACAGGGACTATGGCTACACCTTC CASSLDRDYGYTF
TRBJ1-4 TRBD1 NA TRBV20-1 TGCAGTGCTAGTGGGGAGACAGGGCTTAATGAAAAACTGTTTTTT CSASGETGLNEKLFF
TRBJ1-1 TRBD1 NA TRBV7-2 TGTGCCAGCAGCTTAGGGGGACAGTTCAACACTGAAGCTTTCTTT CASSLGGQFNTEAFF
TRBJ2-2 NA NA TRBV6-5 TGTGCCAGCAGTCTAAACGACAGGACCGGGGAGCTGTTTTTT CASSLNDRTGELFF
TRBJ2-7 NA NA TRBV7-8 TGTGCCAGCAGCTTAGAGCAGGTTTCCTACGAGCAGTACTTC CASSLEQVSYEQYF
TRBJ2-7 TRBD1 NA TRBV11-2 TGTGCCAGCAGCCCTCAGGGGGCTTACGAGCAGTACTTC CASSPQGAYEQYF
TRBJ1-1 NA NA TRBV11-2 TGTGCCAGCAGCTTAGATCGAGACATCGAAGCTTTCTTT CASSLDRDIEAFF